This T cell receptor beta chain was captured in a study of blood T cell repertoires in COVID-19. Study details: The origin of the acute and convalescent COVID-19 samples was the United States, Italy and Spain. The cDNA or gDNA used as material had been derived from T cells, B-cell-depleted T cells, or PBMCs.

In the study's own analysis: The authors estimated nucleated cell counts from reference gene primer amplification. Method: immunoSEQ multiplex PCR; TCRdb's copy keeps in-frame clones and lacks some. V, J and clone size are those of that table, while D and trimming were read from the DNA. This table holds hundreds of thousands of clones, 84% found once. Only a few counts were recorded for this clone. This CDR3 is 16 amino acids long. The ends were cut back, 2 bases at V and 4 bases at J, with 12 bases in the middle. Germline CDR1 and CDR2: MNHEY and SVGAGI. The chain uses TRBV6-5 and TRBJ1-6, with a possible D match to TRBD1 (6 bases). This clonotype was sampled from a woman older than 75 with active or convalescent COVID-19. Source material: peripheral blood. The chain's CDR3 is CASSYGGGFYNSPLHF. CDR3 nucleotide sequence: TGTGCCAGCAGTTACGGGGGGGGCTTTTATAATTCACCCCTCCACTTT.